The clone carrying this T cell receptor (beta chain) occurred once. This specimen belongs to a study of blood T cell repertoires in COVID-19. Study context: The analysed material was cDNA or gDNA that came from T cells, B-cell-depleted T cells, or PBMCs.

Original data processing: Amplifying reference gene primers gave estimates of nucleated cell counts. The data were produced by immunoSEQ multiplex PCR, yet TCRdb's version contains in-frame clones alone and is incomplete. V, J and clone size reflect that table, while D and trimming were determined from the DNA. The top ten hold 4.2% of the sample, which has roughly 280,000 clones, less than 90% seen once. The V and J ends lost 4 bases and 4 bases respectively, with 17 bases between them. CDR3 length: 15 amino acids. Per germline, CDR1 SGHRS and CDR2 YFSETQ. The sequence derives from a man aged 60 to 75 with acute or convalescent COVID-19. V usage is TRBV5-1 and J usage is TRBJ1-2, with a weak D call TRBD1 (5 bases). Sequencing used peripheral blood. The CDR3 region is CASSTGTQAPYGYTF. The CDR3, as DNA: TGCGCCAGCAGCACCGGGACTCAAGCCCCCTATGGCTACACCTTC.